This TCR beta chain derives from a study of blood T cells in healthy people across ages. Study-level points and caveats: Both higher diversity and more naive CD4+ cells marked long-lived donors when set against aged donors. For the donors, CMV status was unknown and possibly confounded expanded clonotype changes.

Drawn from each donor were roughly 10 milliliters of peripheral blood. A second roughly 6 to 12 cycle PCR used barcoded and J-beta primers. TCRdb called the 5' RACE reads again in MiXCR, with one record for every CDR3 protein. The table lists roughly 680,000 distinct CDR3 sequences, 52% of them singletons. This clonotype occurred many times. Its specificity is not known. The CDR3 length is 15 residues. The J segment lost 3 bases and the V segment lost 1 base, leaving 2 bases of the junction unmatched. Germline lookup yields CDR1 DFQATT and CDR2 SNEGSKA (reference sequence). The sample was blood. This chain connects TRBV20-1 to TRBJ2-1, with 11 positions matching TRBD2. The TCR sequence derives from an elderly woman in good health. This CDR3 is CSARGGLAVYNEQFF. For the CDR3, the DNA is TGCAGTGCTAGAGGGGGACTAGCGGTCTACAATGAGCAGTTCTTC.